The TCR beta chain described here comes from a study of blood T cell repertoires in COVID-19. The wider study: Spain, Italy and the United States supplied samples that represented acute and convalescent COVID-19. Nucleic acid was either cDNA or gDNA, and it came from T cells, B-cell-depleted T cells, or PBMCs.

Per the authors' pipeline: Reference gene primer amplification gave nucleated cell count estimates. TCRdb keeps only in-frame clones here, not all; method: immunoSEQ multiplex PCR. For V, J and clone size, that table is used; D and trimming come from the DNA. The sample yields a few hundred thousand clones, about 91% seen once. The count of this clone is one. This CDR3 is 14 amino acids long. The V gene's germline CDR1 is MNHEY and CDR2 SVGAGI. With V trimmed by 4 bases and J by 5 bases, 3 bases remained unmatched. Source material: peripheral blood. This sequence was found in a woman aged 40 to 49 who had recovered from COVID-19. The chain couples TRBV6-5 to TRBJ2-1; 9 bases are a match to TRBD2. Here the CDR3 DNA reads TGTGCCAGCAGTTGGGTAGCGGGGGACAATGAGCAGTTCTTC. Translation: CASSWVAGDNEQFF.